This T cell receptor beta chain was identified in a study of blood T cell repertoires in COVID-19. Study overall: PBMCs, B-cell-depleted T cells, or T cells provided the cDNA or gDNA that made up the material.

Sequencing used immunoSEQ multiplex PCR; TCRdb keeps in-frame clones, though not all of them. Of about 300,000 clones listed, under 90% are singletons. Researchers sorted participants into cohorts using their self-reported clinical history. Donors in Cohort 3 who had recovered were those with two negative PCRs, healthcare professional clearance, or resolution of their symptoms. The CDR3 length is 13 residues. The germline V gene encodes CDR1 MNHEY and CDR2 SVGAGI. V lost 2 bases and J lost 3, with 8 bases in between. The J gene is TRBJ2-7, the V gene TRBV6-5; D is ambiguous. The clonotype originates from a man aged 60 to 75 who had recovered from COVID-19. The specimen was PBMCs or T cells enriched from blood (not recorded which). In DNA form, the CDR3 reads TGTGCCAGCAGTTACGTCCCCGGCTACGAGCAGTACTTC. Amino acids: CASSYVPGYEQYF.